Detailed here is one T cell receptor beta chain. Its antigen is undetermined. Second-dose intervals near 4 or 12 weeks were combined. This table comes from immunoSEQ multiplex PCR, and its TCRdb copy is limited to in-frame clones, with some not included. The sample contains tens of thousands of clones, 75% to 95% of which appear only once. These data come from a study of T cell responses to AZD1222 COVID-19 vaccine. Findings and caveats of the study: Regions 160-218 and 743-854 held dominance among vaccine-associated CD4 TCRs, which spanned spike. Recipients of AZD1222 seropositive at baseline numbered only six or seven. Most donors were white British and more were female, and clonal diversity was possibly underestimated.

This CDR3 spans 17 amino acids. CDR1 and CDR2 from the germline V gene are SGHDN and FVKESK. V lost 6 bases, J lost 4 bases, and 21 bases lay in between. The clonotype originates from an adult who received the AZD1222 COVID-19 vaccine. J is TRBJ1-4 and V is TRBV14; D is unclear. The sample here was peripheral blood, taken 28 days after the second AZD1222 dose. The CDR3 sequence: CASSPRTASWGNEKLFF. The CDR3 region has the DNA TGTGCCAGCAGTCCGAGGACGGCATCCTGGGGTAATGAAAAACTGTTTTTT.